The clone carrying this TCR beta chain has ten or more counts. V lost 2 bases and J lost 0, with 12 bases in between. CDR1 is SGHRS, CDR2 YFSETQ, per germline. This CDR3 has 16 amino acids. The sample comes from a study of T cells in Graves' hyperthyroidism and ophthalmopathy. TCR beta CDR3 region amplification was performed from RNA transcripts. A set of HTBI primers served as the primers for a first-round RT-PCR of the TCR CDR3. Each CDR3 protein is one row after TCRdb ran MiXCR on the multiplex PCR reads. The data contain fewer than 900,000 distinct CDR3 sequences, over 15% of them singletons. The J gene is TRBJ2-1, the V gene TRBV5-1; D uncertain. The sequencing sample was made of blood. This sequence was found in a woman in her forties or fifties with Graves' hyperthyroidism that later progressed to Graves' ophthalmopathy. The CDR3 DNA is TGCGCCAGCAGCTTCGAGCCCCAGAGCTCCTACAATGAGCAGTTCTTC. Amino acids: CASSFEPQSSYNEQFF.